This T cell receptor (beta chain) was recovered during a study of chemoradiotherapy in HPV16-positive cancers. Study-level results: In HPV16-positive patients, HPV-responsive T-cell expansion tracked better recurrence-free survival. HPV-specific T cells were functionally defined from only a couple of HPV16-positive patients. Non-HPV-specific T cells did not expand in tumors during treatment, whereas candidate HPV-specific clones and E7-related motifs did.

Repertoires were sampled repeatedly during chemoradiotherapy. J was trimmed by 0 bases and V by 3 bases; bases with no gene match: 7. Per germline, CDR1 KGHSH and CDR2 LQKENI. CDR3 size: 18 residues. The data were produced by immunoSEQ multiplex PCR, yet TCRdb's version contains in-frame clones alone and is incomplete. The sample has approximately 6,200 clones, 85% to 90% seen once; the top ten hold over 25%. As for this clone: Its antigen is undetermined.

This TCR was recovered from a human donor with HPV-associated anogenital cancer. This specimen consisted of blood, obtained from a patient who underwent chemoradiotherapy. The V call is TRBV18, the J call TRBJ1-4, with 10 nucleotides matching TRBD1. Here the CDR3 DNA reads TGTGCCAGCTCACCTAGAGACAGGGGGCCTGCAACTAATGAAAAACTGTTTTTT. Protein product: CASSPRDRGPATNEKLFF.